Listed here are 14 T cell receptor beta chains from one sample, sequenced in a study of blood T cell repertoires in COVID-19. Data came from immunoSEQ multiplex PCR; TCRdb stores just in-frame clones and leaves some out. The data hold 200,000 to 250,000 clones, with 82% observed a single time. Sequenced input: peripheral blood. The source is a woman older than 75 with acute or convalescent COVID-19.

This chain connects TRBV6-5 to TRBJ2-3; 8 bases are shared with TRBD2. Unmatched junction bases numbered 8, after V lost 4 bases and J lost 2 bases. Germline V gene sequence: CDR1 MNHEY, CDR2 SVGAGI. This CDR3 spans 16 amino acids. CDR3 in DNA: TGTGCCAGCAGTTCCCCAAGCGGGGGAACCACAGATACGCAGTATTTT. It yields the protein CASSSPSGGTTDTQYF.

The chain has TRBV12-3 or TRBV12-4 and TRBJ2-3; 7 bases match TRBD2. Trimming cost V 6 bases and J 2 bases; bases outside gene matches: 2. The CDR3 is 13 residues long. The CDR3 sequence is CASRGGTTDTQYF. CDR3 in DNA: TGTGCCAGCAGGGGGGGGACCACAGATACGCAGTATTTT.

J is TRBJ1-1 and V is TRBV27, with TRBD1 identical over 10 bases. V shed 6 bases, J shed 0 bases, and the junction held 4 bases outside the gene matches. Germline V gene sequence: CDR1 MNHEY, CDR2 SMNVEV (reference sequence). The CDR3 is 15 amino acids. The CDR3 nucleotides read TGTGCCAGCAGAGTGGGACAGGGGATGAACACTGAAGCTTTCTTT. It specifies CASRVGQGMNTEAFF.

This clone was detected once. This chain uses TRBV4-1 with TRBJ2-1; D is uncertain. The CDR3 totals 18 residues. V gave up 4 bases and J gave up 4 bases, with 23 bases separating them. The germline V gene encodes CDR1 MGHRA and CDR2 YSYEKL. CDR3 bases: TGCGCCAGCAGCCCCATTGATCTCGTCGCCCGTCGGTACAATGAGCAGTTCTTC. Its translation is CASSPIDLVARRYNEQFF.

This clone was seen only a few times. The V and J genes are TRBV5-1 and TRBJ2-7; 7 nucleotides match TRBD2. CDR1 is SGHRS and CDR2 is YFSETQ in the germline V gene. CDR3 length equals 15 residues. J gave up 1 base and V 4 bases, and 8 bases lay outside the gene matches. CDR3 DNA: TGCGCCAGCAGCCCGCGTGGAGCGGGGTCCTACGAGCAGTACTTC. Encoded protein: CASSPRGAGSYEQYF.

The gene calls are TRBV19 and TRBJ1-2, with D perhaps matching TRBD1 (6 bases). Germline values: CDR1 LNHDA, CDR2 SQIVND (reference sequence). The CDR3 is 15 residues long. V shed 4 bases and J shed 7 bases, with 19 bases lying between them. CDR3 coding DNA: TGTGCCAGTAGTAGAGCCTTGACAGGATTTCGTGGCTACACCTTC. It yields the protein CASSRALTGFRGYTF.

V and J are TRBV6-5 and TRBJ2-7; 8 positions match TRBD1. The V segment lost 2 bases and the J segment 0 bases; nucleotides outside the gene matches: 6. From germline, CDR1 is MNHEY and CDR2 SVGAGI. The CDR3 has 16 residues. Here the CDR3 reads CASSYPRQGSSYEQYF. CDR3 nucleotides: TGTGCCAGCAGTTACCCTAGACAGGGGAGCTCCTACGAGCAGTACTTC.

CDR3 DNA: TGTGCCAGCAGTTTATTTTGGAGGGCCTCTTTGAACACTGAAGCTTTCTTT. Residues: CASSLFWRASLNTEAFF. The chain uses TRBV27 and TRBJ1-1; no definite D call. Trimming shortened V by 1 base and J by 0 bases, and 15 bases separated the two germline ends. Germline V gene lookup returns CDR1 MNHEY and CDR2 SMNVEV (reference sequence). The CDR3 extends over 17 amino acids.

The V call is TRBV6-1, the J call TRBJ1-1; maybe TRBD1 (6 bases). The CDR3 length is 14 residues. V was shortened by 2 bases and J by 10 bases, with 17 bases between the two germline ends. Germline V lookup: CDR1 MNHNS, CDR2 SASEGT. This CDR3 reads CASSESSRGSGAFF. The CDR3 nucleotides are TGTGCCAGCAGTGAATCCTCCAGGGGTTCAGGAGCTTTCTTT.

The chain has TRBV11-3 and TRBJ2-1; D is unclear. CDR3 length equals 14 residues. Germline values: CDR1 SGHNT, CDR2 YENEEA. V was trimmed by 8 bases and J by 5 bases, leaving 16 bases between them. The CDR3 sequence is CASAQSVIDNEQFF. As DNA, the CDR3 is TGTGCCAGCGCTCAATCGGTGATAGACAATGAGCAGTTCTTC. The whole variable domain, remainder taken from reference TRBV11-3 and TRBJ2-1, is EAGVVQSPRYKIIEKKQPVAFWCNPISGHNTLYWYLQNLGQGPELLIRYENEEAVDDSQLPKDRFSAERLKGVDSTLKIQPAELGDSAVYLCASAQSVIDNEQFFGPGTRLTVL.

The chain joins TRBV5-6 to TRBJ1-6; no clear D gene. CDR1 and CDR2 (germline): SGHDT, YYEEEE. This CDR3 has 14 amino acids. V lost 0 bases to trimming and J lost 4 bases, with 5 bases between them. The CDR3 sequence is CASSLGSYNSPLHF. The CDR3 DNA reads as TGTGCCAGCAGCTTGGGTAGTTATAATTCACCCCTCCACTTT.

This chain joins TRBV10-3 and TRBJ1-1, with D possibly TRBD1 on 5 matching bases. V was shortened by 2 bases and J by 0 bases, with 7 bases between the two germline ends. From germline, CDR1 is ENHRY and CDR2 SYGVKD. This CDR3 has 14 residues. The chain's CDR3 is CAISEGQLNTEAFF. The CDR3 region has the DNA TGTGCCATCAGTGAGGGACAACTGAACACTGAAGCTTTCTTT.

This sequence joins TRBV6-1 and TRBJ1-6, with 9 nucleotides matching TRBD1. This CDR3 is 15 amino acids long. The germline CDR1 and CDR2 sequences are MNHNS and SASEGT. The J segment lost 8 bases and the V segment lost 1 base, leaving 3 bases of the junction unmatched. The CDR3: CASSEGDRVDSPLHF. The CDR3 DNA follows: TGTGCCAGCAGTGAAGGGGACAGGGTGGATTCACCCCTCCACTTT.

V is TRBV12-3 or TRBV12-4 and J is TRBJ1-1; no firm D call. Between the trimmed V and J ends, which lost 3 bases and 1 base, there was a span of 6 bases. The CDR3 sequence is 13 residues long. The CDR3 sequence is CASSFAANTEAFF. CDR3 in DNA: TGTGCCAGCAGTTTTGCGGCGAACACTGAAGCTTTCTTT.